The 23 T cell receptor beta chains reported below all come from one sample, sequenced in a study of blood T cell repertoires in COVID-19. TCRdb's copy holds only in-frame clones and misses some; the assay was immunoSEQ multiplex PCR. The sample has roughly 200,000 clones; roughly 87% are singletons. The specimen was PBMCs or T cells enriched from blood (not recorded which). These receptors were obtained from a woman in her twenties or thirties who had recovered from COVID-19.

This chain joins TRBV6-5 and TRBJ1-1, with 7 bases fitting TRBD1. This CDR3 comprises 13 residues. CDR1 and CDR2 from the germline V gene are MNHEY and SVGAGI. The V gene end was trimmed by 11 bases and the J gene end by 0 bases; junction bases not matched to a gene: 6. The CDR3 DNA is TGTGCCTGCCAGGGGGAGATGAACACTGAAGCTTTCTTT. This translates into CACQGEMNTEAFF.

Here the CDR3 reads CASSPLGRNEKLFF. DNA of the CDR3: TGTGCCAGCTCACCACTGGGGAGGAATGAAAAACTGTTTTTT. The V gene is TRBV18, the J gene TRBJ1-4; D not certain. This CDR3 spans 14 amino acids. V was pared by 1 base and J by 5 bases, with 8 bases between. Germline assignment: CDR1 KGHSH and CDR2 LQKENI.

The CDR3 region has the DNA TGTGCCAGCAGCCCCCTAGCGGACAGCCTTGGAAACACCATATATTTT. Amino acid sequence: CASSPLADSLGNTIYF. V and J are TRBV7-8 and TRBJ1-3; D may be TRBD1 (6 bases). V lost 5 bases, J lost 3 bases, and 17 bases lay in between. The CDR3 is made up of 16 amino acids. Germline assignment: CDR1 SGHVS and CDR2 FQNEAQ.

The chain is built from TRBV12-3 or TRBV12-4 and TRBJ2-5; D gene unclear. The CDR3 totals 11 residues. Trimming removed 6 bases at V and 5 bases at J, with 7 bases between. In DNA, the CDR3 is TGTGCCAGCAGCCGTTTTGAGACCCAGTACTTC. As protein: CASSRFETQYF.

This chain connects TRBV10-3 to TRBJ2-7; TRBD2 might be the D (6 bases). Deletions cut 8 bases from V and 2 bases from J, with 13 bases between. The germline V gene has CDR1 ENHRY and CDR2 SYGVKD. There are 13 residues in the CDR3. CDR3 loop: CAIRGGVTYEQYF. Here the CDR3 DNA reads TGTGCCATCCGAGGCGGGGTGACCTACGAGCAGTACTTC.

The CDR3 protein is CASSLQGSGSNEQYF. The CDR3 DNA is TGCGCCAGCAGCTTACAGGGGTCAGGGTCCAACGAGCAGTACTTC. The rearrangement links TRBV5-1 to TRBJ2-7; the match to TRBD1 covers 7 bases. The germline gives CDR1 SGHRS, CDR2 YFSETQ. The CDR3 consists of 15 residues. J lost 5 bases, V lost 2 bases, and 10 bases had no gene match.

V and J are TRBV20-1 and TRBJ2-1; D uncertain. Germline V gives CDR1 DFQATT, CDR2 SNEGSKA (reference sequence). V shed 0 bases and J shed 7 bases, with 4 bases lying between them. The CDR3 sequence is 11 residues long. For the CDR3, the DNA is TGCAGTGCTAGAGATTTAAATGAGCAGTTCTTC. This sequence encodes CSARDLNEQFF.

The rearrangement links TRBV5-1 to TRBJ1-2; weak D call: TRBD1 (5 bases). V gave up 0 bases and J gave up 6 bases, with 15 bases separating them. Germline V gives CDR1 SGHRS, CDR2 YFSETQ. The CDR3 consists of 15 residues. This CDR3 is CASSLASRGIDGYTF. In DNA form, the CDR3 reads TGCGCCAGCAGCTTGGCCAGTAGGGGTATCGATGGCTACACCTTC.

V and J are TRBV6-5 and TRBJ1-6; 7 positions match TRBD1. The V segment lost 0 bases and the J segment 5 bases; nucleotides outside the gene matches: 4. The length of the CDR3 is 16 residues. Germline values: CDR1 MNHEY, CDR2 SVGAGI. The CDR3 DNA follows: TGTGCCAGCAGTTACTCAAGGACAGGACATAATTCACCCCTCCACTTT. As protein: CASSYSRTGHNSPLHF.

In DNA, the CDR3 is TGTGCCAGTAGTACGGGACAGGGGACCGTAGGGTTGGAGACCCAGTACTTC. Translated: CASSTGQGTVGLETQYF. The chain combines TRBV19 with TRBJ2-5, with 10 bases lining up with TRBD1. Germline V lookup: CDR1 LNHDA, CDR2 SQIVND (reference sequence). V dropped 4 bases and J dropped 5; count of bases not matched to a gene: 13. The CDR3 sequence is 17 residues long. The whole variable domain, remainder taken from reference TRBV19 and TRBJ2-5, is DGGITQSPKYLFRKEGQNVTLSCEQNLNHDAMYWYRQDPGQGLRLIYYSQIVNDFQKGDIAEGYSVSREKKESFPLTVTSAQKNPTAFYLCASSTGQGTVGLETQYFGPGTRLLVL.

This chain connects TRBV6-2 or TRBV6-3 to TRBJ2-1; D ambiguous. The germline gives CDR1 MNHEY, CDR2 SVGEGT. The CDR3 sequence is 12 residues long. Trimming removed 0 bases at V and 14 bases at J, with 11 bases between. CDR3 bases: TGTGCCAGCAGTTACTCGGGCGCTTGGGAGTTCTTC. This encodes CASSYSGAWEFF.

This clone showed up just once. CDR3 sequence: CASSFTGGYDTDTQYF. CDR3 sequence (DNA): TGCGCCAGCAGCTTCACAGGGGGCTATGACACAGATACGCAGTATTTT. This chain links TRBV5-1 with TRBJ2-3; 9 bases fit TRBD1. The germline V gene has CDR1 SGHRS and CDR2 YFSETQ. The V gene end was trimmed by 2 bases and the J gene end by 2 bases; junction bases not matched to a gene: 6. The CDR3 extends over 16 amino acids.

There are a few counts of this clone. CDR3 DNA sequence: TGTGCCAGCAGTGCATCGACCGGGACAGCCAAGGGGGCCCAGCATTTT. Encoded protein: CASSASTGTAKGAQHF. This sequence joins TRBV6-1 and TRBJ1-5; 7 bases line up with TRBD1. CDR3 length equals 16 residues. Germline V gives CDR1 MNHNS, CDR2 SASEGT. The J segment lost 11 bases and the V segment lost 4 bases, leaving 17 bases of the junction unmatched.

The genes are TRBV5-6 and TRBJ2-1; TRBD2 might be the D (5 bases). The ends were cut back, 4 bases at V and 0 bases at J, with 11 bases in the middle. This CDR3 is built from 15 residues. Germline CDR1 reads SGHDT; CDR2 reads YYEEEE. In nucleotides, the CDR3 is TGTGCCAGCAGCCGGGGATGGGGCTCCTACAATGAGCAGTTCTTC. Amino acids: CASSRGWGSYNEQFF.

The genes are TRBV6-5 and TRBJ1-1; 7 nucleotides align to TRBD1. Germline loops: CDR1 MNHEY, CDR2 SVGAGI. V was clipped by 5 bases and J by 7 bases; unmatched bases: 7. This CDR3 spans 13 amino acids. DNA for the CDR3: TGTGCCAGCAGTCAAAGGGGGCAGCTTGAAGCTTTCTTT. Translation: CASSQRGQLEAFF.

The chain joins TRBV3-1 (or the pseudogene TRBV3-2) to TRBJ1-2, with TRBD1 matching 9 bases. With V trimmed by 5 bases and J by 7 bases, 2 bases remained unmatched. The CDR3 extends over 12 amino acids. Germline-derived CDR1 and CDR2 are LGHDT and YNNKEL (reference sequence). CDR3 DNA sequence: TGTGCCAGCAGCAGGACAGGGGCTGGCTACACCTTC. The encoded protein is CASSRTGAGYTF.

This chain connects TRBV4-2 to TRBJ2-5; D is possibly TRBD2 (7 bases). V was clipped by 3 bases and J by 1 base, with 12 bases between them. CDR3 length: 15 residues. Germline V gives CDR1 LGHNA, CDR2 YNFKEQ. CDR3 protein: CASSQWGGAQETQYF. In nucleotides, the CDR3 is TGTGCCAGCAGCCAGTGGGGGGGGGCCCAAGAGACCCAGTACTTC.

The chain has TRBV6-2 or TRBV6-3 and TRBJ1-5; 9 bases are a match to TRBD1. With V trimmed by 5 bases and J by 4 bases, 9 bases remained unmatched. This CDR3 has 16 amino acids. Germline V CDR1 and CDR2: MNHEY, SVGEGT. CDR3 sequence reads: CASSAVSGQGNQPQHF. CDR3 DNA: TGTGCCAGCAGTGCCGTTTCGGGACAGGGAAATCAGCCCCAGCATTTT.

The chain couples TRBV4-3 to TRBJ1-1, with a weak D call TRBD1 (6 bases). The CDR3 totals 14 residues. Trimming removed 3 bases from V and 8 bases from J, with 16 bases in between. Germline V gene lookup returns CDR1 LGHNA and CDR2 YSLEER. The CDR3 here is CASSQSKGTLEAFF. The CDR3 bases are TGCGCCAGCAGCCAGAGCAAAGGGACACTCGAAGCTTTCTTT.

The V call is TRBV30, the J call TRBJ2-1, with 11 bases aligning to TRBD2. There are 14 residues in the CDR3. Germline CDR1 reads GTSNPN; CDR2 reads SVGIG (reference sequence). V shed 2 bases, J shed 9 bases, and the junction held 6 bases outside the gene matches. In DNA form, the CDR3 reads TGTGCCTGGAGTCAGACTAGCGGGGAGGGTGAGCAGTTCTTC. It codes for CAWSQTSGEGEQFF.

The chain has TRBV3-1 (or the pseudogene TRBV3-2) and TRBJ1-5; no clear D gene. CDR3 length: 13 residues. Trimming removed 7 bases at V and 5 bases at J, with 12 bases between. The germline CDR1 and CDR2 sequences are LGHDT and YNNKEL (reference sequence). In DNA form, the CDR3 reads TGTGCCAGCATGTGGAGGGTAGATCAGCCCCAGCATTTT. This translates into CASMWRVDQPQHF.

The genes are TRBV18 and TRBJ1-4; D may be TRBD1 (5 bases). The V and J ends lost 4 bases and 0 bases respectively, with 18 bases between them. The germline V gene has CDR1 KGHSH and CDR2 LQKENI. The CDR3 spans 18 residues. CDR3 protein: CASSLKFGHTATNEKLFF. CDR3 in DNA: TGTGCCAGCTCACTTAAATTCGGACACACGGCAACTAATGAAAAACTGTTTTTT.

V and J are TRBV19 and TRBJ2-7, with D unclear. The CDR3 runs 15 residues. Germline CDR1 is LNHDA and CDR2 is SQIVND (reference sequence). V was trimmed by 1 base and J by 1 base, leaving 11 bases between them. The DNA for the CDR3 is TGTGCCAGTAGTATAGTGGCGGAGAAATCCTACGAGCAGTACTTC. It encodes CASSIVAEKSYEQYF.